Listed here are 10 T cell receptor beta chains from one sample, sequenced in a study of blood T cell repertoires in COVID-19 (dated by TCRdb to the early 2020s). To prepare the library, the immunoSEQ multiplex PCR assay was applied. This is the immuneACCESS table as TCRdb keeps it, with only in-frame sequences that have V and J called. A part of the clones is gone; compared with another copy, unresolved V genes explain less than half, and the rest is unexplained. In this sample the table shows roughly 400,000 clones, roughly 90% of which occur a single time. The ten largest account for approximately 1.5% of the sample. The material sequenced was PBMCs or T cells enriched from blood (not recorded which). Receptors originate from a woman between 18 and 29 years old who had been exposed to COVID-19.

The chain joins TRBV28 to TRBJ1-6, with 8 bases that match TRBD1. With V trimmed by 6 bases and J by 4 bases, 2 bases remained unmatched. The V gene's germline CDR1 is MDHEN and CDR2 SYDVKM. The CDR3 length is 14 residues. CDR3 nucleotides: TGTGCCAGCAGAGGACAGGGTTATAATTCACCCCTCCACTTT. Protein sequence: CASRGQGYNSPLHF.

The J gene is TRBJ2-5, the V gene TRBV3-1 (or the pseudogene TRBV3-2); D possibly corresponds to TRBD1 (5 bases). Germline CDR1 LGHDT, CDR2 YNNKEL (reference sequence). The CDR3 has 16 residues. The V gene lost 5 bases and the J gene lost 1 base, with 17 bases spanning the gap. The CDR3 sequence: CASSYPSMGLQETQYF. Here the CDR3 DNA reads TGTGCCAGCAGCTACCCGTCCATGGGGCTCCAAGAGACCCAGTACTTC.

This chain connects TRBV3-1 (or the pseudogene TRBV3-2) to TRBJ1-6, with 9 bases lining up with TRBD1. The V gene's germline CDR1 is LGHDT and CDR2 YNNKEL (reference sequence). The CDR3 has 17 amino acids. Trimming removed 4 bases from V and 7 bases from J; junction bases left unmatched: 11. The CDR3 sequence: CASSPPGLTGGNSPLHF. DNA of the CDR3: TGTGCCAGCAGCCCTCCGGGACTCACAGGGGGCAATTCACCCCTCCACTTT.

The chain combines TRBV5-6 with TRBJ2-7; D is unresolved. The CDR3 loop spans 12 amino acids. Germline V gives CDR1 SGHDT, CDR2 YYEEEE. Deletions cut 3 bases from V and 5 bases from J, with 9 bases between. The CDR3 loop is CASSYTRDEQYF. CDR3 coding DNA: TGTGCCAGCAGCTATACCCGGGACGAGCAGTACTTC. Together with reference TRBV5-6 and TRBJ2-7, the CDR3 gives the full variable domain: DAGVTQSPTHLIKTRGQQVTLRCSPKSGHDTVSWYQQALGQGPQFIFQYYEEEERQRGNFPDRFSGHQFPNYSSELNVNALLLGDSALYLCASSYTRDEQYFGPGTRLTVT.

This clone came up a few times. J is TRBJ1-1 and V is TRBV7-9; TRBD1 agrees at 7 bases. Germline V CDR1 and CDR2: SEHNR, FQNEAQ (reference sequence). With 5 bases clipped from V and 5 bases from J, the junction kept 8 bases outside the gene matches. This CDR3 spans 14 amino acids. The CDR3 loop is CASSPRTGGTEAFF. CDR3 nucleotide sequence: TGTGCCAGCAGCCCGCGGACAGGAGGAACTGAAGCTTTCTTT.

The J gene is TRBJ1-3, the V gene TRBV25-1; D unclear. CDR1 MGHDK and CDR2 SYGVNS come from the germline V gene. The CDR3 spans 14 residues. Trimming removed 5 bases from V and 3 bases from J, with 11 bases in between. The CDR3 DNA sequence: TGTGCCAGCAGTCCCGGGAACTTTGGAAACACCATATATTTT. This translates into CASSPGNFGNTIYF.

The V gene is TRBV7-2, the J gene TRBJ2-3, with a possible D match to TRBD2 (5 bases). Germline values: CDR1 SGHTA, CDR2 FQGNSA. The CDR3 extends over 17 amino acids. The V gene lost 1 base and the J gene lost 4 bases, with 18 bases spanning the gap. CDR3 nucleotides: TGTGCCAGCAGCTTAGGATCACCTAGCTCAGTGGCAGATACGCAGTATTTT. Its translation is CASSLGSPSSVADTQYF.

This CDR3 is CASSLKIGGPNTGELFF. In nucleotides, the CDR3 is TGTGCCAGCAGCTTAAAAATTGGCGGGCCTAACACCGGGGAGCTGTTTTTT. The chain joins TRBV7-6 to TRBJ2-2; D might be TRBD2 (5 bases). Germline CDR1 reads SGHVS; CDR2 reads FNYEAQ. V lost 2 bases to trimming and J lost 2 bases, with 15 bases between them. The CDR3 runs 17 residues. Full variable domain (missing parts from reference TRBV7-6 and TRBJ2-2): GAGVSQSPRYKVTKRGQDVALRCDPISGHVSLYWYRQALGQGPEFLTYFNYEAQQDKSGLPNDRFSAERPEGSISTLTIQRTEQRDSAMYRCASSLKIGGPNTGELFFGEGSRLTVL.

This chain connects TRBV5-1 to TRBJ1-2; 7 positions agree with TRBD1. CDR3 size: 16 residues. Looked up from germline, CDR1 is SGHRS and CDR2 is YFSETQ. V shed 0 bases and J 4 bases; nucleotides not matched to a gene: 9. The CDR3 loop is CASSLATGVVAYGYTF. CDR3 nucleotide sequence: TGCGCCAGCAGCTTGGCCACAGGGGTAGTAGCCTATGGCTACACCTTC.

This clone was recorded only once. V usage is TRBV19 and J usage is TRBJ2-1; 15 bases match TRBD2. Trimming at V came to 6 bases and at J to 4 bases, leaving 7 bases not matched to a gene. This CDR3 has 17 residues. In germline, CDR1 is LNHDA, CDR2 SQIVND (reference sequence). The CDR3 nucleotides read TGTGCCAGTAGCCGGACTAGCGGGGGGGATCGGTACAATGAGCAGTTCTTC. Encoded protein: CASSRTSGGDRYNEQFF.